The 8 T cell receptor beta chains given below trace back to one sample, sequenced in a study of blood T cell repertoires in COVID-19. This table comes from immunoSEQ multiplex PCR, and its TCRdb copy is limited to in-frame clones, with some not included. This table holds 100,000 to 150,000 clones, 60% to 75% found once. Specimen: peripheral blood. Source of these receptors: an older woman with acute or convalescent COVID-19.

The gene calls are TRBV6-2 or TRBV6-3 and TRBJ2-7, with TRBD1 identical over 8 bases. Germline CDR1 is MNHEY and CDR2 is SVGEGT. The CDR3 spans 17 residues. Trimming at V came to 0 bases and at J to 3 bases, leaving 10 bases not matched to a gene. The chain's CDR3 is CASSYSYPGTGVYEQYF. The CDR3 DNA reads as TGTGCCAGCAGTTACTCGTACCCCGGGACAGGAGTCTACGAGCAGTACTTC.

The chain employs TRBV19 and TRBJ1-5; 7 bases fit TRBD1. This CDR3 has 15 amino acids. V was clipped by 5 bases and J by 1 base; unmatched bases: 5. Germline-derived CDR1 and CDR2 are LNHDA and SQIVND (reference sequence). CDR3 sequence reads: CASSLQGSSNQPQHF. In nucleotides, the CDR3 is TGTGCCAGTAGTCTACAGGGGAGCAGCAATCAGCCCCAGCATTTT.

The genes are TRBV18 and TRBJ1-1, with 10 bases that match TRBD1. V was clipped by 2 bases and J by 3 bases; unmatched bases: 0. The CDR3 is 14 residues long. From germline, CDR1 is KGHSH and CDR2 LQKENI. The CDR3 protein is CASSPGTGDTEAFF. The CDR3 coding sequence is TGTGCCAGCTCACCAGGGACAGGGGACACTGAAGCTTTCTTT. Filled out from reference TRBV18 and TRBJ1-1, the complete variable domain reads NAGVMQNPRHLVRRRGQEARLRCSPMKGHSHVYWYRQLPEEGLKFMVYLQKENIIDESGMPKERFSAEFPKEGPSILRIQQVVRGDSAAYFCASSPGTGDTEAFFGQGTRLTVV.

This clone was observed at least ten times. V is TRBV3-1 (or the pseudogene TRBV3-2) and J is TRBJ1-5; D not certain. Trimming took off 0 bases at V and 6 bases at J, with 6 bases between the two ends. This CDR3 has 13 residues. The germline gives CDR1 LGHDT, CDR2 YNNKEL (reference sequence). This CDR3 reads CASSQDPGQPQHF. In DNA, the CDR3 is TGTGCCAGCAGCCAAGATCCCGGTCAGCCCCAGCATTTT.

The CDR3: CASSPATRRLGSTDTQYF. The CDR3 bases are TGTGCCAGCAGCCCGGCGACTCGGCGCTTGGGTAGCACAGATACGCAGTATTTT. The chain carries TRBV7-2 and TRBJ2-3; D is uncertain. V was clipped by 5 bases and J by 0 bases, with 21 bases between them. Germline V gene lookup returns CDR1 SGHTA and CDR2 FQGNSA. This CDR3 comprises 18 residues.

A few counts support this clone. The V gene is TRBV12-3 or TRBV12-4, the J gene TRBJ1-5; no reliable D call. Trimming pared 6 bases from V and 4 bases from J, leaving 10 bases between. The CDR3 is made up of 13 amino acids. The CDR3 DNA follows: TGTGCCAGCAGACGCGACTGGAATCAGCCCCAGCATTTT. This gives the protein CASRRDWNQPQHF.

This clone was counted only a few times. The chain joins TRBV7-9 to TRBJ1-2, with D possibly being TRBD1 (5 bases). The CDR3 contains 15 residues. The V end lost 0 bases, the J end lost 5 bases, and 13 bases lay between the germline ends. Germline CDR1 SEHNR, CDR2 FQNEAQ (reference sequence). In DNA form, the CDR3 reads TGTGCCAGCAGCTTAGCGTCCAGGGTTGGATATGGCTACACCTTC. Translation: CASSLASRVGYGYTF.

V is TRBV7-2 and J is TRBJ1-5; maybe TRBD1 (6 bases). V was pared by 4 bases and J by 6 bases, with 10 bases between. From germline, CDR1 is SGHTA and CDR2 FQGNSA. The CDR3 runs to 13 residues. The CDR3 bases are TGTGCCAGCAGCTCGAGACAGGCTCAGCCCCAGCATTTT. Residues: CASSSRQAQPQHF.